The text below deals with one T cell receptor beta chain. Its antigen is currently unknown. This CDR3 is built from 15 residues. V was trimmed by 2 bases and J by 4 bases, leaving 13 bases between them. Germline V gene data show CDR1 as SGHTA and CDR2 as FQGNSA. These data are taken from a study of T cell responses to AZD1222 COVID-19 vaccine. Points from the study as a whole: The number of AZD1222 recipients seropositive at baseline was only six. Donor demographics were predominantly white British with a female majority; clonal diversity may be underestimated.

Libraries were prepared by immunoSEQ multiplex PCR; TCRdb keeps only in-frame clonotypes and omits some of them. The sample consists of some 130,000 clones, 75% to 90% of them appearing once. The source is an adult in good health. V and J are TRBV7-2 and TRBJ2-3, with TRBD2 as a possible D gene (6 bases). The sequences come from peripheral blood, collected on day 0 of AZD1222 vaccination. DNA for the CDR3: TGTGCCAGCAGCTTACAGGGAGGCTCTGCAGATACGCAGTATTTT. Encoded protein: CASSLQGGSADTQYF.